This T cell receptor beta chain was sequenced during a study of blood T cell repertoires in COVID-19. Looking at the study overall: Samples taken during acute and convalescent COVID-19 were collected in the United States, Italy and Spain. T cells, B-cell-depleted T cells, or PBMCs supplied cDNA or gDNA.

The V gene's germline CDR1 is MGHRA and CDR2 YSYEKL. This CDR3 has 16 residues. Trimming stripped 1 base from V and 0 bases from J, with 10 bases between. Per the original methods: The authors estimated nucleated cell counts from reference gene primer amplification. Repertoires were generated with immunoSEQ multiplex PCR, while TCRdb's copy carries only in-frame clones and drops some. V, J and clone size are those of that table, while D and trimming were read from the DNA. Of 55,000 to 80,000 clones listed, about 79% are singletons. Input material: peripheral blood. The V gene is TRBV4-1, the J gene TRBJ2-1; the D gene is possibly TRBD2 (5 bases). This clonotype was obtained from a man aged 65-85 years with acute or convalescent COVID-19. CDR3 nucleotides: TGCGCCAGCAGCCAAGCGGACTCGATCTCCTACAATGAGCAGTTCTTC. Its translation is CASSQADSISYNEQFF.